This entry describes one TCR beta chain. These data belong to a study of blood T cells in healthy people across ages. Study-wide context: Roughly one uniquely barcoded beta molecule per two T cells was captured.

PCR was performed a second time for about 6 to 12 cycles using a sample-barcoded 5' primer and a J-beta primer mix. Each cDNA molecule carried a tag from a template-switch adaptor that contained 12 random nucleotides. TCRdb re-called the 5' RACE reads with MiXCR, one entry per CDR3 protein. The table includes around 1,800,000 distinct CDR3 sequences, about 39% detected once. There were healthy Caucasian individuals from Russia, aged roughly 6 to 95, serving as donors. Every donor gave 9 to 10 milliliters of peripheral blood. The germline CDR1 and CDR2 sequences are DFQATT and SNEGSKA (reference sequence). The CDR3 sequence is 13 residues long. V shed 1 base and J shed 0 bases, with 6 bases lying between them.

The sample comprised blood. This rearrangement joins TRBV20-1 to TRBJ1-1; D is ambiguous. The TCR comes from a human donor in good health. The CDR3 coding sequence is TGCAGTGCTAGAGCACCTATGAACACTGAAGCTTTCTTT. It translates to CSARAPMNTEAFF.